The sample holds a few counts of the clone carrying this TCR beta chain. The antigen is unknown. This sample stems from a study of identical twins. Study-wide findings and caveats: Clonotypes of the beta chain that were abundant in cord blood carried fewer insertions (memory repertoires showed none). Excess low generation probability was seen in twin-shared out-of-frame alpha sequences. Conclusions relied on cross-sectional statistical analysis, not following the same donors. Twins shared beta out-of-frame sequences in excess, but this excess was weaker.

The V and J ends lost 7 bases and 6 bases, in that order; junction bases with no gene match: 14. This CDR3 comprises 17 residues. Per the germline V gene, CDR1 is MNHNS and CDR2 is SASEGT. In TCRdb, the 5' RACE reads were re-called with MiXCR into one record per CDR3 protein. The table records roughly 250,000 distinct CDR3 sequences, about 14% of them present only once. The sequence was obtained from a young woman in good health. This sequence joins TRBV6-1 and TRBJ2-1; TRBD2 matches 11 bases. The source material was memory (CD45RO+) T cells sorted from blood. CDR3 sequence reads: CASKPIPGLADLNEQFF. CDR3 coding DNA: TGTGCCAGCAAACCCATCCCGGGACTAGCGGATCTCAATGAGCAGTTCTTC.